The source of this TCR beta chain is a study of early T cells in non-severe SARS-CoV-2 infection (TCRdb year 2021). In terms of the full investigation: TCR sequencing used bulk RNA from unsorted whole blood, so alpha and beta chains could not be paired. Summary of the overall study and its limitations: VDJdb matching was skewed toward anti-spike CD8 responses and likely underestimated virus-specific expansions, missing private and CD4 specificities.

The study was a case-control design nested within a healthcare worker cohort in London, UK, with weekly nasopharyngeal swab PCR tests and blood sampling. Healthcare workers were recruited between 23 and 31 March 2020, during the week of the UK lockdown, and were followed weekly for up to about 15 weeks. This clonotype turned up a few times. Its antigen target is currently unknown. Compared with germline, one end of the junction differs, possibly owing to a read error. CDR1 WNHNN and CDR2 SYGVQD are derived from the germline V gene (reference sequence). Reading from cysteine to phenylalanine, the CDR3 counts 14 amino acids. CDR3 DNA only is kept here, 42 bases in frame from base 1. The library was prepared using 5' RACE. The instrument given in TCRdb is NextSeq 500. In the TCR library protocol, unique molecular identifiers were attached to individual cDNA molecules to correct for PCR bias and sequencing error. Sequencing covered both TCR alpha and beta chains, and within each sample the abundances of alpha and beta sequences were tightly co-correlated. The original pipeline was this. Decombinator V4 was used to perform V gene, J gene and CDR3 annotation of TCR sequences. Expanded TCRs were defined as changing significantly between any two time points under a Poisson model with p below 0.0001. TCR abundances were normalised to the total number of TCRs sequenced per sample and expressed as counts per million. MAIT TCRs were defined by TRAV1-2 paired with TRAJ12, TRAJ20 or TRAJ33, and iNKT TCRs by TRAV10 paired with TRAJ18. VDJdb, accessed 1 November 2021, was searched for CMV, EBV and SARS-CoV-2 annotated TCRs, with TCRs annotated for multiple antigens excluded. TCRdb reran the public reads through fastp at Q25 and MiXCR, keeping productive beta chains. CDR3 protein sequences are deduplicated, and each keeps its most common genes and DNA. TCRdb, not the authors, supplied the V and J calls. This sample gives about 49,000 distinct CDR3 sequences in total; approximately 12% of them show up just once. The ten largest clones capture around 2.6% of the sample.

The chain is assembled from TRBV10-1 and TRBJ2-1; the D gene is perhaps TRBD2, from 5 matching bases. The sequence was obtained from an adult who was a healthcare worker with PCR-confirmed SARS-CoV-2 infection or an uninfected control (not recorded which). This sample comprised whole blood, obtained at baseline. For the CDR3, the sequence is CASSDGLLRNEQFF. The nucleotide sequence is TGTGCCAGCAGTGACGGACTCCTCCGCAATGAGCAGTTCTTC.